Below, 15 T cell receptor beta chains from the same sample are listed, as sequenced in a study of blood T cell repertoires in COVID-19. Generated by immunoSEQ multiplex PCR, the TCRdb table keeps only in-frame clones and is missing some. Among some 50,000 clones listed, about three quarters were seen once. The sequenced sample was peripheral blood. The receptors here all came from a human donor with active or convalescent COVID-19. The donor label of this sample is uncertain.

V usage is TRBV7-9 and J usage is TRBJ1-3; 7 bases line up with TRBD1. Germline loops: CDR1 SEHNR, CDR2 FQNEAQ (reference sequence). The CDR3 loop spans 14 amino acids. V lost 4 bases and J lost 2; bases outside the gene matches: 2. The CDR3 region is CASSSDRAGNTIYF. The DNA for the CDR3 is TGTGCCAGCAGCTCCGACAGGGCTGGAAACACCATATATTTT.

The rearrangement joins TRBV7-2 to TRBJ2-1; D is uncertain. The V gene's germline CDR1 is SGHTA and CDR2 FQGNSA. Trimming removed 4 bases from V and 0 bases from J, with 4 bases in between. The CDR3 has 13 amino acids. The CDR3: CASSSSSYNEQFF. DNA for the CDR3: TGTGCCAGCAGCTCATCCTCCTACAATGAGCAGTTCTTC.

This clone turned up a few times. The chain links TRBV18 to TRBJ2-1, with 10 bases aligning to TRBD1. This CDR3 spans 15 amino acids. The V gene's germline CDR1 is KGHSH and CDR2 LQKENI. Trimming removed 4 bases from V and 6 bases from J; junction bases left unmatched: 6. The DNA of the CDR3 is TGTGCCAGCTCACAGACGAGGGACAGGGGCAATGAGCAGTTCTTC. Its protein product is CASSQTRDRGNEQFF.

This rearrangement joins TRBV10-3 to TRBJ2-3; 13 nucleotides align to TRBD2. Per germline, CDR1 ENHRY and CDR2 SYGVKD. The V and J ends lost 5 bases and 6 bases, in that order; junction bases with no gene match: 11. The CDR3 contains 17 residues. This CDR3 reads CAISPLGLAGSWDTQYF. The CDR3 DNA reads as TGTGCCATCAGTCCCCTGGGACTAGCGGGAAGTTGGGATACGCAGTATTTT.

This clone was picked up one time. The chain carries TRBV7-8 and TRBJ1-3; 9 bases align to TRBD1. The V gene's germline CDR1 is SGHVS and CDR2 FQNEAQ. Unmatched junction bases numbered 4, after V lost 1 base and J lost 3 bases. CDR3 size: 16 residues. This chain's CDR3 is CASSLEGQGGGNTIYF. The CDR3 coding sequence is TGTGCCAGCAGCTTAGAGGGACAGGGAGGTGGAAACACCATATATTTT. Drawing the rest from reference TRBV7-8 and TRBJ1-3, the complete variable domain is GAGVSQSPRYKVAKRGQDVALRCDPISGHVSLFWYQQALGQGPEFLTYFQNEAQLDKSGLPSDRFFAERPEGSVSTLKIQRTQQEDSAVYLCASSLEGQGGGNTIYFGEGSWLTVV.

This chain connects TRBV12-3 or TRBV12-4 to TRBJ1-2; D remains unclear. Trimming stripped 8 bases from V and 7 bases from J, with 17 bases between. The length of the CDR3 is 13 residues. CDR3 sequence (DNA): TGTGCCAGCGGGAGGGAGAAAGGGTCTGGCTACACCTTC. Its protein product is CASGREKGSGYTF.

This clone has only one observation. The rearrangement links TRBV7-2 to TRBJ2-7; 9 nucleotides line up with TRBD2. The germline V gene encodes CDR1 SGHTA and CDR2 FQGNSA. After removal of 1 base from V and 10 bases from J, the junction contained 11 bases not matched to a gene. The CDR3 totals 15 residues. The CDR3: CASSLGLASGISQYF. CDR3 DNA: TGTGCCAGCAGCTTAGGTCTGGCTAGCGGGATCTCCCAGTACTTC.

The chain has TRBV5-6 and TRBJ2-7; 10 positions match TRBD1. The CDR3 length is 14 residues. Trimming cost V 3 bases and J 5 bases; bases outside gene matches: 5. Germline V CDR1 and CDR2: SGHDT, YYEEEE. This CDR3 reads CASSSTGGEDEQYF. DNA for the CDR3: TGTGCCAGCAGCTCGACAGGGGGCGAGGACGAGCAGTACTTC.

The J gene is TRBJ1-4, the V gene TRBV4-3; a weak D match, TRBD1 (6 bases). Trimming cost V 3 bases and J 0 bases, with 8 bases left between them. CDR1 is LGHNA and CDR2 is YSLEER in the germline V gene. CDR3 length equals 15 residues. As DNA, the CDR3 is TGCGCCAGCAGCCAGGGACAAGCAACTAATGAAAAACTGTTTTTT. Translation: CASSQGQATNEKLFF.

This clone has a handful of counts. The genes are TRBV18 and TRBJ1-1; D is perhaps TRBD1 (5 bases). This CDR3 has 15 residues. The V gene lost 6 bases and the J gene lost 4 bases, with 18 bases spanning the gap. Germline CDR1 is KGHSH and CDR2 is LQKENI. CDR3 DNA sequence: TGTGCCAGCTCCCCATTCGACGGGGGAAGCACTGAAGCTTTCTTT. Protein: CASSPFDGGSTEAFF.

The chain employs TRBV21-1 and TRBJ2-1; the table names TRBD2, a call not compared with the DNA. TRBV21-1 is given as a pseudogene. The CDR3 totals 18 residues. The CDR3 spells CASSPEVSGRASYNEQFF. The DNA of the CDR3 is TGTGCCAGCAGCCCTGAGGTCAGCGGGAGGGCCTCCTACAATGAGCAGTTCTTC.

V and J are TRBV19 and TRBJ2-2; 10 bases align to TRBD2. The junction had 2 bases not matched to a gene; V was cut back by 7 bases and J by 0 bases. The CDR3 extends over 15 amino acids. Germline V gene data show CDR1 as LNHDA and CDR2 as SQIVND (reference sequence). CDR3: CASTLAGANTGELFF. CDR3 coding DNA: TGTGCCAGTACCCTAGCGGGAGCGAACACCGGGGAGCTGTTTTTT.

This rearrangement joins TRBV28 to TRBJ1-2; TRBD1 agrees at 9 bases. CDR3 length: 14 residues. From germline, CDR1 is MDHEN and CDR2 SYDVKM. V was pared by 5 bases and J by 5 bases, with 6 bases of the junction left unmatched. CDR3 DNA: TGTGCCAGCAGTCTTACAGGGGGCAGTTATGGCTACACCTTC. Protein sequence: CASSLTGGSYGYTF.

This clone was counted a few times. The chain recombines TRBV27 with TRBJ2-2; the match to TRBD2 covers 14 bases. The CDR3 spans 18 residues. The germline CDR1 and CDR2 sequences are MNHEY and SMNVEV (reference sequence). Trimming removed 4 bases from V and 1 base from J; junction bases left unmatched: 5. The CDR3 loop reads CASSSPGLAGGNTGELFF. CDR3 sequence (DNA): TGTGCCAGCAGTTCACCTGGACTAGCGGGAGGGAACACCGGGGAGCTGTTTTTT.

The V and J genes are TRBV28 and TRBJ1-5; TRBD1 matches 8 bases. V shed 5 bases and J 0 bases; nucleotides not matched to a gene: 3. The CDR3 runs 15 residues. Germline V gives CDR1 MDHEN, CDR2 SYDVKM. CDR3 in amino acids: CASSTGGVSNQPQHF. CDR3 DNA sequence: TGTGCCAGCAGTACAGGGGGGGTTAGCAATCAGCCCCAGCATTTT.